Listed here are 26 T cell receptor beta chains from one sample, sequenced in a study of T cell responses to AZD1222 COVID-19 vaccine. Sequencing was performed with immunoSEQ multiplex PCR; in TCRdb, only in-frame clones are kept and a portion is missing. The table lists about 120,000 clones, about 93% of them singletons. This material consisted of peripheral blood, taken 28 days after the second dose of the MenACWY control vaccine. Receptors were obtained from an adult who received the MenACWY meningococcal vaccine as a control.

In its sample, this clone was seen once. J is TRBJ2-1 and V is TRBV4-1, with a possible D match to TRBD2 (6 bases). V was cut by 0 bases and J by 4 bases, with 16 bases left in between. CDR3 length: 17 amino acids. Germline CDR1 MGHRA, CDR2 YSYEKL. CDR3 nucleotides: TGCGCCAGCAGCCAAGATCAGGCGGGGAACTTATACAATGAGCAGTTCTTC. This sequence encodes CASSQDQAGNLYNEQFF.

The genes are TRBV6-1 and TRBJ2-5; D is uncertain. The CDR3 covers 13 residues. From germline, CDR1 is MNHNS and CDR2 SASEGT. With 1 base removed from V and 2 bases from J, the gap between germline ends came to 5 bases. CDR3 amino acids: CASSEVEQETQYF. The CDR3 DNA reads as TGTGCCAGCAGTGAAGTAGAACAAGAGACCCAGTACTTC.

This clone has a handful of counts. The chain combines TRBV11-2 with TRBJ1-6; D call uncertain. CDR3 length equals 13 residues. CDR1 is SGHAT, CDR2 FQNNGV, per germline. V was clipped by 6 bases and J by 5 bases, with 8 bases between them. The CDR3 DNA follows: TGTGCCAGCAGGGGATTAGATAATTCACCCCTCCACTTT. Its translation: CASRGLDNSPLHF.

CDR3 region: CASSDGVSGNTIYF. In nucleotides, the CDR3 is TGTGCCAGCAGTGATGGGGTCTCTGGAAACACCATATATTTT. The chain carries TRBV2 and TRBJ1-3, with D unclear. Trimming removed 3 bases at V and 0 bases at J, with 6 bases between. Germline V gene data show CDR1 as SNHLY and CDR2 as FYNNEI. This CDR3 region has 14 residues.

This clone was found once. The rearrangement links TRBV19 to TRBJ1-6; no reliable D call. CDR3 length: 13 residues. CDR1 LNHDA and CDR2 SQIVND come from the germline V gene (reference sequence). Trimming took off 3 bases at V and 10 bases at J, with 10 bases between the two ends. For the CDR3, the DNA is TGTGCCAGTAGTATGGGGAGTGGATCACCCCTCCACTTT. It encodes CASSMGSGSPLHF.

V is TRBV27 and J is TRBJ2-1, with 7 bases lining up with TRBD1. There are 13 residues in the CDR3. The V segment lost 3 bases and the J segment 9 bases; nucleotides outside the gene matches: 5. The V gene's germline CDR1 is MNHEY and CDR2 SMNVEV (reference sequence). The CDR3 is CASSLTGIGEQFF. Written as DNA, the CDR3 is TGTGCCAGCAGTTTGACAGGGATTGGTGAGCAGTTCTTC.

The rearrangement links TRBV6-2 or TRBV6-3 to TRBJ2-1, with D perhaps matching TRBD1 (5 bases). Trimming removed 5 bases at V and 1 base at J, with 12 bases between. Germline-derived CDR1 and CDR2 are MNHEY and SVGEGT. This CDR3 is 15 amino acids long. Written as DNA, the CDR3 is TGTGCCAGCAGTACAGACAGACTTTCCTACAATGAGCAGTTCTTC. It yields the protein CASSTDRLSYNEQFF.

The chain is built from TRBV24-1 and TRBJ2-7; 9 positions match TRBD1. Germline V gene sequence: CDR1 KGHDR, CDR2 SFDVKD. Trimming took 4 bases from V and 2 from J; bases not matched to a gene: 5. This CDR3 spans 15 amino acids. The CDR3 here is CATSDPRTGAYEQYF. The CDR3, as DNA: TGTGCCACCAGTGACCCCCGGACAGGGGCCTACGAGCAGTACTTC.

The V gene is TRBV7-3, the J gene TRBJ2-1; unclear D gene. Per germline, CDR1 SGHTA and CDR2 FQGTGA. Trimming removed 1 base from V and 7 bases from J, with 8 bases in between. This CDR3 has 13 amino acids. CDR3 region: CASSLSGYNEQFF. CDR3 sequence (DNA): TGTGCCAGCAGCTTAAGTGGTTATAATGAGCAGTTCTTC.

This clone was seen a handful of times. V usage is TRBV6-4 and J usage is TRBJ1-1; no clear D. CDR1 and CDR2 (germline): MRHNA, SNTAGT. V was cut by 2 bases and J by 4 bases, with 14 bases left in between. The CDR3 is made up of 15 amino acids. In nucleotides, the CDR3 is TGTGCCAGCAGTGACAGGGCCGAGGGTGGCACTGAAGCTTTCTTT. Translation gives CASSDRAEGGTEAFF.

The rearrangement links TRBV4-1 to TRBJ1-1; D is perhaps TRBD1 (5 bases). Germline loops: CDR1 MGHRA, CDR2 YSYEKL. The CDR3 is 13 amino acids. The germline V and J ends were trimmed by 1 base and 4 bases, with 7 bases remaining between them. The CDR3 sequence: CASSQVGATEAFF. The CDR3 DNA reads TGCGCCAGCAGCCAAGTTGGGGCCACTGAAGCTTTCTTT.

CDR3 region: CATRGNRADYEQYV. The CDR3 DNA reads TGTGCCACCAGGGGAAACAGAGCAGACTACGAGCAGTACGTC. V gene TRBV24-1 combines with J gene TRBJ2-7; D ambiguous. In germline, CDR1 is KGHDR, CDR2 SFDVKD. Trimming removed 7 bases from V and 3 bases from J, with 15 bases in between. CDR3 length equals 14 residues.

This chain joins TRBV11-2 and TRBJ1-4, with TRBD1 as a possible D gene (5 bases). There are 17 residues in the CDR3. V gave up 0 bases and J gave up 6 bases, with 17 bases separating them. Germline loops: CDR1 SGHAT, CDR2 FQNNGV. The CDR3 DNA is TGTGCCAGCAGCTTAGATTACAGGTCCAACGGGGATGAAAAACTGTTTTTT. Its protein is CASSLDYRSNGDEKLFF.

This clone was detected many times. CDR3 nucleotide sequence: TGTGCCTGGAGTGGGACAGGCCCGAGGGGCTACACCTTC. Translating gives CAWSGTGPRGYTF. The rearrangement uses TRBV30 and TRBJ1-2; 7 bases fit TRBD1. The CDR3 is made up of 13 amino acids. Germline assignment: CDR1 GTSNPN and CDR2 SVGIG (reference sequence). The V segment lost 1 base and the J segment 8 bases; nucleotides outside the gene matches: 7.

The chain employs TRBV10-1 and TRBJ2-1, with 10 bases lining up with TRBD1. V lost 2 bases and J lost 2; bases outside the gene matches: 0. Germline CDR1 reads WNHNN; CDR2 reads SYGVQD (reference sequence). The CDR3 is 15 amino acids. The CDR3 is CASSEDRGPYNEQFF. CDR3 coding DNA: TGCGCCAGCAGTGAGGACAGGGGGCCCTACAATGAGCAGTTCTTC.

The gene calls are TRBV28 and TRBJ2-2; D is unresolved. This CDR3 is built from 13 residues. Looked up from germline, CDR1 is MDHEN and CDR2 is SYDVKM. The ends were cut back, 3 bases at V and 10 bases at J, with 12 bases in the middle. The CDR3 bases are TGTGCCAGCAGTTTTTTGGACGAAAAGGAGCTGTTTTTT. As protein: CASSFLDEKELFF.

This chain uses TRBV6-2 or TRBV6-3 with TRBJ2-7; 7 nucleotides line up with TRBD2. V trimming: 2 bases; J trimming: 0 bases; junction bases outside the gene matches: 19. CDR3 size: 20 residues. Germline V CDR1 and CDR2: MNHEY, SVGEGT. As DNA, the CDR3 is TGTGCCAGCAGTTACCCCCGGGGGGAAGTCAAATACGGAAGCTCCTACGAGCAGTACTTC. Translation: CASSYPRGEVKYGSSYEQYF.

This clone showed up just once. This chain connects TRBV18 to TRBJ2-7; D unclear. V shed 3 bases and J shed 2 bases, with 5 bases lying between them. The V gene's germline CDR1 is KGHSH and CDR2 LQKENI. The CDR3 has 12 amino acids. CDR3 amino acids: CASSPGPYEQYF. The CDR3 region has the DNA TGTGCCAGCTCACCGGGTCCCTACGAGCAGTACTTC.

The chain recombines TRBV5-1 with TRBJ2-5; the match to TRBD2 covers 8 bases. CDR3 length: 15 residues. Germline values: CDR1 SGHRS, CDR2 YFSETQ. J lost 0 bases, V lost 5 bases, and 6 bases had no gene match. CDR3 coding DNA: TGCGCCAGCAGAGATAGCGGGACGTACCAAGAGACCCAGTACTTC. Amino acid sequence: CASRDSGTYQETQYF.

V and J are TRBV4-1 and TRBJ2-2; no definite D call. The CDR3 is 14 residues long. The V end was cut by 4 bases, the J end by 3 bases, with 9 bases between. Germline CDR1 reads MGHRA; CDR2 reads YSYEKL. The CDR3 region has the DNA TGCGCCAGCAGCCCCAAGTTCCACACCGGGGAGCTGTTTTTT. Its protein product is CASSPKFHTGELFF.

V usage is TRBV7-8 and J usage is TRBJ2-7; no clear D. Germline values: CDR1 SGHVS, CDR2 FQNEAQ. The CDR3 contains 14 residues. Trimming took 5 bases from V and 2 from J, leaving 13 bases between them. The CDR3 sequence: CASSPSYVTYEQYF. The CDR3 DNA follows: TGTGCCAGCAGCCCATCCTACGTGACCTACGAGCAGTACTTC.

The chain is built from TRBV5-4 and TRBJ2-3; 10 bases line up with TRBD1. The V gene end was trimmed by 3 bases and the J gene end by 3 bases; junction bases not matched to a gene: 13. Germline assignment: CDR1 SGHNT and CDR2 YYREEE (reference sequence). The CDR3 loop spans 18 amino acids. The DNA for the CDR3 is TGTGCCAGCAGCTCGAAGCTCGGGACAGGGGATGTTACAGATACGCAGTATTTT. This sequence encodes CASSSKLGTGDVTDTQYF.

The chain couples TRBV5-4 to TRBJ2-7; 7 positions match TRBD2. The germline V gene encodes CDR1 SGHNT and CDR2 YYREEE (reference sequence). V was pared by 3 bases and J by 1 base, with 4 bases of the junction left unmatched. This CDR3 region has 14 residues. CDR3 sequence (DNA): TGTGCCAGCAGCTACGGACTAGGTTCCTACGAGCAGTACTTC. It codes for CASSYGLGSYEQYF.

This clone is termed medium-sized (0.01 to 0.1%). The CDR3 nucleotides are TGTGCCAGCAGCCGTCTAGCCGATGAGCAGTTCTTC. Protein sequence: CASSRLADEQFF. The chain carries TRBV9 and TRBJ2-1; TRBD2 is a possible D gene (5 bases). Trimming pared 4 bases from V and 8 bases from J, leaving 10 bases between. Germline CDR1 SGDLS, CDR2 YYNGEE. This CDR3 has 12 residues.

The CDR3 loop is CASSSDRVQEKLFF. The CDR3 region has the DNA TGCGCCAGCAGCTCGGACAGGGTCCAGGAAAAACTGTTTTTT. The V gene is TRBV5-1, the J gene TRBJ1-4, with 8 bases aligning to TRBD1. The germline gives CDR1 SGHRS, CDR2 YFSETQ. Trimming at V came to 3 bases and at J to 8 bases, leaving 6 bases not matched to a gene. CDR3 length: 14 amino acids.

The sample holds one count of this clone. V usage is TRBV9 and J usage is TRBJ2-7; D is ambiguous. Per the germline V gene, CDR1 is SGDLS and CDR2 is YYNGEE. The CDR3 totals 13 residues. Between the trimmed V and J ends, which lost 0 bases and 1 base, there was a span of 5 bases. The DNA of the CDR3 is TGTGCCAGCAGCGTAGACAAGTCCTACGAGCAGTACTTC. Translation: CASSVDKSYEQYF.